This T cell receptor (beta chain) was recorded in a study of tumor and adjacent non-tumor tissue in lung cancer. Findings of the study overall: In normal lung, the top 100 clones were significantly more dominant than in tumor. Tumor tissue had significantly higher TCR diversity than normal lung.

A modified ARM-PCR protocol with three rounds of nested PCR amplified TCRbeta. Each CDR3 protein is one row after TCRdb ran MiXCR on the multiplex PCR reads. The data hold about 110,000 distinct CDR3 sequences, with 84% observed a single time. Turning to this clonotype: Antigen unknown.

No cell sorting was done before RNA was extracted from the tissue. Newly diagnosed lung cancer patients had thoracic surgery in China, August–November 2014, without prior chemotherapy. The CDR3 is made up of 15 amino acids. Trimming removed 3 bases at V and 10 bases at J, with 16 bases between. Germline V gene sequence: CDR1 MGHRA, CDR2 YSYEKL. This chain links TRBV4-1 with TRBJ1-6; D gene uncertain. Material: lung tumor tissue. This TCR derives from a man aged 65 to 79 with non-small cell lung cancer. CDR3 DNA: TGCGCCAGCAGCCATACCGGGCCCCATCAGTCACCCCTCCACTTT. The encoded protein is CASSHTGPHQSPLHF.